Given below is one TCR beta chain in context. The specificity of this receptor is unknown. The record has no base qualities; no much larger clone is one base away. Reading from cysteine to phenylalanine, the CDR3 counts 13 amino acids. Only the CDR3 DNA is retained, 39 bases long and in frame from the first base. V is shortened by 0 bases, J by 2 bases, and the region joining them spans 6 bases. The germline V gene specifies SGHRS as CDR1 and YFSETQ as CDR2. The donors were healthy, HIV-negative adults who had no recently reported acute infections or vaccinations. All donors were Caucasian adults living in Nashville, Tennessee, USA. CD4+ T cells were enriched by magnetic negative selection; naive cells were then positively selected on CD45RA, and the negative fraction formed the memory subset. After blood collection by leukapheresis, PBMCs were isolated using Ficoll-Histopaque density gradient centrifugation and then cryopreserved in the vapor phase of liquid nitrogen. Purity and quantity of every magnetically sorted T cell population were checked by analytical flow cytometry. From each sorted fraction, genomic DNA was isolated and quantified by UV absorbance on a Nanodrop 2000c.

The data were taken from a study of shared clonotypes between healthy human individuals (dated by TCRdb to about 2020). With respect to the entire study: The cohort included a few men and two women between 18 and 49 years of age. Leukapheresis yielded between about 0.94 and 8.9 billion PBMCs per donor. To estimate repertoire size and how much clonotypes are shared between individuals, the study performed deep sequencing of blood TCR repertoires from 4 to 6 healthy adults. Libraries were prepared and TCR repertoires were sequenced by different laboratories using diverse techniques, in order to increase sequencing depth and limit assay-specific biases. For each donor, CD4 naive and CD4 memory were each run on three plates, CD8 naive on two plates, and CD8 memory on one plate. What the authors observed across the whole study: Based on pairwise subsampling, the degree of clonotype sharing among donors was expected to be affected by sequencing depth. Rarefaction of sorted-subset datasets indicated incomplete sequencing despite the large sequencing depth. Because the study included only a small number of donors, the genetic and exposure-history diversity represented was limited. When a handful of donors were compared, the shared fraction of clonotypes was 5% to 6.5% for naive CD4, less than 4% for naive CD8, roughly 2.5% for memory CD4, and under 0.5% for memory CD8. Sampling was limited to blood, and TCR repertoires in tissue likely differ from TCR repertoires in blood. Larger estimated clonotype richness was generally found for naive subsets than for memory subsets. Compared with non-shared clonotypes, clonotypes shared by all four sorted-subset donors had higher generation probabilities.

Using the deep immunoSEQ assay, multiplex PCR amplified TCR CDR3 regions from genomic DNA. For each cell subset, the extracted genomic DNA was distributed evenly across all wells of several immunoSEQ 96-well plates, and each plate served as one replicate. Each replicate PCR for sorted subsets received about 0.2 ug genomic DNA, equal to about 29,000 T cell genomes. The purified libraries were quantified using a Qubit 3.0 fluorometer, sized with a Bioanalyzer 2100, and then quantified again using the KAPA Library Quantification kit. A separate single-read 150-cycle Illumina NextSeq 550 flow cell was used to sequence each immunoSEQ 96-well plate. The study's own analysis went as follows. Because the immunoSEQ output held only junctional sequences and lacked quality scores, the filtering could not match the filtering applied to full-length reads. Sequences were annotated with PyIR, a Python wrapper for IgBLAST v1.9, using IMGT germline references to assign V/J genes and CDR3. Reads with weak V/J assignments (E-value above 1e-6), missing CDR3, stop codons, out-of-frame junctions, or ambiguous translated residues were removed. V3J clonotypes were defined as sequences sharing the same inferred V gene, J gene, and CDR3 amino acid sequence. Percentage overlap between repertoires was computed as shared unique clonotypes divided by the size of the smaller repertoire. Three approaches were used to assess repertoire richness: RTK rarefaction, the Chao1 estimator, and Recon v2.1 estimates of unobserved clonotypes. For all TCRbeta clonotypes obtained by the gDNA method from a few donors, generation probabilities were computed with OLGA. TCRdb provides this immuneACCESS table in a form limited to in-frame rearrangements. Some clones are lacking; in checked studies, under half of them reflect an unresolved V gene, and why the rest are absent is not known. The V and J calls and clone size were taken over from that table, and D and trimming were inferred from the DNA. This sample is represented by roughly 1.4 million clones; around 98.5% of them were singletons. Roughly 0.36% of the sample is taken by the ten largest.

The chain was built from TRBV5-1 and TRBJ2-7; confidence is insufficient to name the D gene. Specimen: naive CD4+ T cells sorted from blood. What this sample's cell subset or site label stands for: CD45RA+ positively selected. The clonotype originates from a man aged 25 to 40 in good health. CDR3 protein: CASSLDYTYEQYF. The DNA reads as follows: TGCGCCAGCAGCTTGGATTATACCTACGAGCAGTACTTC.